The rows below give T cell receptor beta chains drawn from one sample of a study of Ad26.COV2.S vaccination and SARS-CoV-2 variants. Generated by immunoSEQ multiplex PCR, the TCRdb table keeps only in-frame clones and is missing some. Counted here are 410,000 or so clones, roughly 90% occurring once; the ten biggest clones make up 12%. The sample consisted of peripheral blood, taken in a trial of Ad26.COV2.S vaccine versus placebo. The receptors here all came from a person between 18 and 59 years old who received the Ad26.COV2.S COVID-19 vaccine or a placebo. Each CDR3 is given with its conserved first and last residue. The D gene is left open where the match is weak. The size of a clone is reported for some rows only, either as once, few or many, or as a class for expanded clones.

size	D	V	J	CDR3	DNA
NA	NA	TRBV6-2/TRBV6-3	TRBJ2-1	CASTPSGQLSYNEQFF	TGTGCCAGCACCCCGTCCGGACAATTATCCTACAATGAGCAGTTCTTC
NA	NA	TRBV3-1/TRBV3-2	TRBJ1-4	CASSLADEKLFF	TGTGCCAGCAGCCTTGCGGATGAAAAACTGTTTTTT
once	NA	TRBV24-1	TRBJ1-1	CATSDFGNTEAFF	TGTGCCACCAGTGATTTCGGGAACACTGAAGCTTTCTTT
NA	TRBD1	TRBV5-1	TRBJ1-1	CASGTGGNEAFF	TGCGCCAGCGGGACAGGGGGGAATGAAGCTTTCTTT
NA	TRBD1	TRBV5-5	TRBJ1-5	CASSVEQGWGSSNQPQHF	TGTGCCAGCAGCGTAGAACAGGGGTGGGGAAGTAGCAATCAGCCCCAGCATTTT
NA	NA	TRBV27	TRBJ2-7	CASSPLGRSGAGEQYF	TGTGCCAGCAGTCCCTTGGGGAGGTCCGGGGCGGGCGAGCAGTACTTC
NA	TRBD2	TRBV27	TRBJ2-3	CASSLLAGITDTQYF	TGTGCCAGCAGTTTACTAGCGGGAATCACAGATACGCAGTATTTT
NA	NA	TRBV12-1	TRBJ1-2	CASRRDTTNYGYTF	TGTGCCAGCAGGCGCGACACGACTAACTATGGCTACACCTTC
NA	NA	TRBV3-1/TRBV3-2	TRBJ1-5	CASSQGIFRGNQPQHF	TGTGCCAGCAGCCAAGGGATTTTCCGGGGCAATCAGCCCCAGCATTTT
NA	TRBD1	TRBV27	TRBJ1-2	CASSLYGTGFNYGYTF	TGTGCCAGCAGTTTGTACGGGACAGGGTTTAACTATGGCTACACCTTC
once	NA	TRBV9	TRBJ2-7	CSSSEPSWDTNPYEQYF	TGTTCCAGCAGCGAGCCCTCGTGGGACACCAACCCCTACGAGCAGTACTTC
NA	TRBD1	TRBV9	TRBJ2-3	CASSGSGTGVNTQYF	TGTGCCAGCAGCGGATCCGGGACAGGGGTCAATACGCAGTATTTT
NA	TRBD1	TRBV5-5	TRBJ1-1	CASSYGTAEAFF	TGTGCCAGCAGCTACGGGACAGCTGAAGCTTTCTTT
NA	NA	TRBV25-1	TRBJ1-3	CASSVGHSVSGNTIYF	TGTGCCAGCAGTGTCGGACACTCAGTCTCTGGAAACACCATATATTTT
NA	TRBD1	TRBV29-1	TRBJ2-2	CSVAGTVQNTGELFF	TGCAGCGTTGCCGGGACAGTCCAGAACACCGGGGAGCTGTTTTTT
NA	TRBD2	TRBV9	TRBJ2-1	CASSGIAGGLHEQFF	TGTGCCAGCAGCGGTATAGCGGGAGGGTTGCATGAGCAGTTCTTC
NA	NA	TRBV21-1	TRBJ2-5	CASSVRTSLQETQYF	TGTGCCAGCAGCGTTCGCACTAGTTTACAAGAGACCCAGTACTTC
NA	NA	TRBV4-3	TRBJ2-5	CASSQSWVQETQYF	TGCGCCAGCAGCCAAAGCTGGGTCCAAGAGACCCAGTACTTC
NA	TRBD1	TRBV24-1	TRBJ2-5	CATSDGDRGFGETQYF	TGTGCCACCAGTGACGGGGACAGGGGGTTCGGAGAGACCCAGTACTTC
few	TRBD1	TRBV12-3/TRBV12-4	TRBJ1-5	CASRPTGNQPQHF	TGTGCCAGCAGGCCGACAGGGAATCAGCCCCAGCATTTT
NA	NA	TRBV6-5	TRBJ2-1	CASSYGGDEQFF	TGTGCCAGCAGTTACGGCGGCGATGAGCAGTTCTTC
NA	NA	TRBV7-2	TRBJ2-1	CASSLEGGYNEQFF	TGTGCCAGCAGCTTAGAAGGCGGATACAATGAGCAGTTCTTC
NA	NA	TRBV11-2	TRBJ2-7	CASSLAGWEYEQYF	TGTGCCAGCAGCTTGGCGGGTTGGGAGTACGAGCAGTACTTC
NA	NA	TRBV4-3	TRBJ1-5	CASSQDTGKEFQHF	TGCGCCAGCAGCCAAGATACAGGGAAAGAATTCCAGCATTTT
NA	NA	TRBV5-8	TRBJ2-1	CASRSTPGNYNEQFF	TGTGCCAGCCGCAGTACCCCGGGGAACTACAATGAGCAGTTCTTC
NA	NA	TRBV7-9	TRBJ2-7	CASSSTGPFTEQYF	TGTGCCAGCAGTTCGACAGGCCCATTCACCGAGCAGTACTTC
NA	TRBD1	TRBV9	TRBJ1-1	CASSARTGWGTEAFF	TGTGCCAGCAGCGCCCGGACAGGGTGGGGCACTGAAGCTTTCTTT
NA	TRBD1	TRBV5-6	TRBJ1-3	CASSLYDRGHYFSGNTIYF	TGTGCCAGCAGCTTGTACGACAGGGGCCACTACTTCTCTGGAAACACCATATATTTT